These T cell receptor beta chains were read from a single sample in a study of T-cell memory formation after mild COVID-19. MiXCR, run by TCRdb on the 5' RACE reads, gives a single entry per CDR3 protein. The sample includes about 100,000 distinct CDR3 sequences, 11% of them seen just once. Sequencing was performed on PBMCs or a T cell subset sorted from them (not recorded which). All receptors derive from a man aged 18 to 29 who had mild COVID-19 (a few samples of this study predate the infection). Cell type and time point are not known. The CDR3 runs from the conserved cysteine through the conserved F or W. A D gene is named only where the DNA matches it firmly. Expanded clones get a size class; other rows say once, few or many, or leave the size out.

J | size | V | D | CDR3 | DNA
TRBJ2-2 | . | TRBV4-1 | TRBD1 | CASSHRDRGSLAGELFF | TGCGCCAGCAGCCATCGGGACAGGGGATCGCTCGCCGGGGAGCTGTTTTTT
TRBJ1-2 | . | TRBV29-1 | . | CSVEDKEWYGYTF | TGCAGCGTTGAAGATAAGGAATGGTATGGCTACACCTTC
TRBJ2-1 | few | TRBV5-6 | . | CASSSKGPYNEQFF | TGTGCCAGCAGCTCAAAAGGCCCCTACAATGAGCAGTTCTTC
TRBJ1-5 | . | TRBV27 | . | CASGEGGWRPQHF | TGTGCCAGCGGGGAAGGAGGGTGGCGGCCCCAGCATTTT
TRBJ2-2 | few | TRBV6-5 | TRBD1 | CACGTGNTGELFF | TGTGCCTGTGGGACAGGGAACACCGGGGAGCTGTTTTTT
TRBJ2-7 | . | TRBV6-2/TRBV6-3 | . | CASIRQGSYEQYF | TGTGCCAGCATACGGCAGGGTTCCTACGAGCAGTACTTC
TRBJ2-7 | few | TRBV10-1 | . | CASSESIGGRGHEQYF | TGCGCCAGCAGTGAGTCAATCGGTGGCAGGGGCCACGAGCAGTACTTC
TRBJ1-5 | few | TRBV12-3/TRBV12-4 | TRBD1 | CASSSWTGGNQPQHF | TGTGCCAGCAGTTCCTGGACAGGGGGCAATCAGCCCCAGCATTTT
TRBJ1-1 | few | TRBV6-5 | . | CASNGGGDTEAFF | TGTGCCAGCAATGGGGGTGGGGACACTGAAGCTTTCTTT
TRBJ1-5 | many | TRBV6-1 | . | CASTTAWDPNQPQHF | TGTGCCAGCACGACAGCTTGGGACCCTAATCAGCCCCAGCATTTT
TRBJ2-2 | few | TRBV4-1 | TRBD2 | CASSAPSGGAGELFF | TGCGCCAGCAGCGCCCCTAGCGGGGGGGCCGGGGAGCTGTTTTTT
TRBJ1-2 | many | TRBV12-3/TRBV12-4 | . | CASTYGRGTYGYTF | TGTGCCAGCACCTACGGCCGGGGTACCTATGGCTACACCTTC
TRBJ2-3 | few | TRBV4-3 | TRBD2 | CASSRSLPRGVTDTQYF | TGCGCCAGCAGCCGTTCTCTCCCGCGGGGGGTCACAGATACGCAGTATTTT
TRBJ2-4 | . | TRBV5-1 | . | CASRTPTRLAKNIQYF | TGCGCCAGCAGGACTCCGACGCGACTAGCCAAAAACATTCAGTACTTC
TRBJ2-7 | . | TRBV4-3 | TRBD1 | CASSQEGVTTGLPSYEQYF | TGCGCCAGCAGCCAAGAGGGGGTGACGACAGGGCTACCCTCCTACGAGCAGTACTTC
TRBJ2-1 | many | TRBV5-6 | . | CASSLSVNEQFF | TGTGCCAGCAGCTTGTCAGTGAATGAGCAGTTCTTC
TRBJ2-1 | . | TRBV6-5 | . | CASSYSIAIAGEQFF | TGTGCCAGCAGTTACTCGATCGCAATCGCGGGTGAGCAGTTCTTC
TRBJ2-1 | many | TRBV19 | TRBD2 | CASSPTSGDFNEQFF | TGTGCCAGTAGTCCGACTAGCGGGGACTTCAATGAGCAGTTCTTC
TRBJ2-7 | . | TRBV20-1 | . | CSARAGGYYEQYF | TGCAGTGCGAGGGCTGGGGGCTACTACGAGCAGTACTTC
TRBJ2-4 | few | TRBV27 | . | CASSTRGANIQYF | TGTGCCAGCAGTACGCGCGGGGCAAACATTCAGTACTTC
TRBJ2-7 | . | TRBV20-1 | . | CSATKREGDAYEQYF | TGCAGTGCTACAAAGAGAGAGGGGGACGCCTACGAGCAGTACTTC
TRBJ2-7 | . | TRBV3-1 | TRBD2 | CASSPGTSGSYEQYF | TGTGCCAGCAGCCCCGGGACTAGCGGCTCCTACGAGCAGTACTTC
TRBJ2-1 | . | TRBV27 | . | CASSLGRLNEQFF | TGTGCCAGCAGTTTGGGCAGGCTCAATGAGCAGTTCTTC
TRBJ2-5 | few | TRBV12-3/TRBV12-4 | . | CASTQGYETQYF | TGTGCCAGCACCCAGGGGTACGAGACCCAGTACTTC
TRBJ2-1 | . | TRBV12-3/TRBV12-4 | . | CASSPGWDIKQFF | TGTGCCAGCAGTCCAGGCTGGGACATAAAGCAGTTCTTC
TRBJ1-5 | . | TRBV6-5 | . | CASSYGSNQPQHF | TGTGCCAGCAGTTACGGCAGCAATCAGCCCCAGCATTTT
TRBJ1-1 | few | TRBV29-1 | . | CSVARVGGQDTEAFF | TGCAGCGTTGCCCGGGTGGGGGGGCAAGACACTGAAGCTTTCTTT
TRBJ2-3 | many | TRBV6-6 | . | CASGPGPDTQYF | TGTGCCAGCGGGCCCGGCCCAGATACGCAGTATTTT
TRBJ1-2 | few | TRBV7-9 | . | CASSFVDELYGYTF | TGTGCCAGCAGCTTTGTTGACGAATTATATGGCTACACCTTC
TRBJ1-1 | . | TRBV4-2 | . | CASSQPFNTEAFF | TGTGCCAGCAGCCAACCATTTAACACTGAAGCTTTCTTT
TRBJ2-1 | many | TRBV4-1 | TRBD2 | CASSQESAGGLNEQFF | TGCGCCAGCAGCCAAGAATCAGCGGGGGGGTTGAATGAGCAGTTCTTC
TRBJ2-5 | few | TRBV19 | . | CASSILSRQETQYF | TGTGCCAGTAGTATACTGTCCCGGCAAGAGACCCAGTACTTC
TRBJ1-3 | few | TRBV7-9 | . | CASSPGWGGTGNTIYF | TGTGCCAGCAGCCCCGGGTGGGGGGGAACTGGAAACACCATATATTTT
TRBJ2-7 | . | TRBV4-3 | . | CASSQDIWGRSSYEQYF | TGCGCCAGCAGCCAAGATATCTGGGGCAGGAGCTCCTACGAGCAGTACTTC
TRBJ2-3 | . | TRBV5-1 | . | CASSLENSRDTQYF | TGCGCCAGCAGCTTGGAAAATAGCAGAGATACGCAGTATTTT
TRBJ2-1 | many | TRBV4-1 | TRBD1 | CASSPRDRAYADEQFF | TGCGCCAGCAGCCCACGGGACAGGGCGTACGCAGATGAGCAGTTCTTC
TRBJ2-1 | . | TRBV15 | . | CATSREYSKPFYNEQFF | TGTGCCACCAGCAGAGAATACAGCAAACCCTTTTACAATGAGCAGTTCTTC
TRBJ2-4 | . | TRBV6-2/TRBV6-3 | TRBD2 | CASSSPSGGADIQYF | TGTGCCAGCAGTTCTCCAAGCGGGGGGGCGGACATTCAGTACTTC
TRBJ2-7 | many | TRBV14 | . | CASSQGLGKEAYEQYF | TGTGCCAGCAGCCAAGGCCTCGGGAAGGAGGCCTACGAGCAGTACTTC
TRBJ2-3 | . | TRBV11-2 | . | CASSLGGGATDTQYF | TGTGCCAGCAGCTTAGGCGGCGGGGCCACAGATACGCAGTATTTT
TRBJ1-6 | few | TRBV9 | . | CASSVEGVRSPLHF | TGTGCCAGCAGCGTAGAAGGGGTGCGTTCACCCCTCCACTTT
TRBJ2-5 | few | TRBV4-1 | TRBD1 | CASSFRGLETQYF | TGCGCCAGCAGCTTCAGGGGGTTGGAGACCCAGTACTTC
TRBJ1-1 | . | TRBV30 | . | CAWSRTWGTEAFF | TGTGCCTGGAGTAGGACATGGGGCACTGAAGCTTTCTTT
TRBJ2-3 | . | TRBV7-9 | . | CASSWTSQIGTDTQYF | TGTGCCAGCAGCTGGACGTCCCAGATAGGCACAGATACGCAGTATTTT
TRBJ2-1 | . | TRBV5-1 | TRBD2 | CASSLSGGAWDEQFF | TGCGCCAGCAGCTTATCGGGGGGGGCCTGGGATGAGCAGTTCTTC
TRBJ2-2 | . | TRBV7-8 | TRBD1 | CASSLEPGGVTGELFF | TGTGCCAGCAGCTTAGAGCCAGGGGGTGTCACCGGGGAGCTGTTTTTT
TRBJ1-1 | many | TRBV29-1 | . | CSVARNTEAFF | TGCAGCGTTGCAAGGAACACTGAAGCTTTCTTT
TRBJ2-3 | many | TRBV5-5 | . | CASHTTVPDTQYF | TGTGCCAGCCACACGACAGTCCCAGATACGCAGTATTTT
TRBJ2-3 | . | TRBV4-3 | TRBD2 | CASSPKLAGGQDTQYF | TGCGCCAGCAGCCCCAAACTAGCGGGGGGGCAGGATACGCAGTATTTT
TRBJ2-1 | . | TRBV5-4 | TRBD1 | CASSQTGVGSYNEQFF | TGTGCCAGCAGCCAAACAGGGGTAGGGTCCTACAATGAGCAGTTCTTC
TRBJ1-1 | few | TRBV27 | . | CASSRGGGATEAFF | TGTGCCAGCAGTCGCGGGGGAGGGGCCACTGAAGCTTTCTTT
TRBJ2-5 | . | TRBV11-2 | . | CASSLPTGAAQETQYF | TGTGCCAGCAGTTTACCAACCGGGGCGGCACAAGAGACCCAGTACTTC
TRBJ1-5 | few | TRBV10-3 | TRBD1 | CAISETGENQPQHF | TGTGCCATCAGTGAGACAGGGGAGAACCAGCCCCAGCATTTT
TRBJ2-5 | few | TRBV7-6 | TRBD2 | CASSLELAGAQQETQYF | TGTGCCAGCAGCTTAGAACTAGCGGGGGCCCAGCAAGAGACCCAGTACTTC
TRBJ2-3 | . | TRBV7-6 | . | CASSGSLLATDKQYF | TGTGCCAGCAGCGGGAGTCTCCTGGCCACAGATAAGCAGTATTTT
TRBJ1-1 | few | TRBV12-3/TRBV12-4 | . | CASSLAGGEAFF | TGTGCCAGCAGTTTGGCGGGGGGCGAAGCTTTCTTT
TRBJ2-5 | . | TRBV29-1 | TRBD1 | CSAEDRGIQETQYF | TGCAGCGCCGAGGACAGGGGGATCCAAGAGACCCAGTACTTC
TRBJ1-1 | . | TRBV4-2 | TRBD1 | CASTLEQGAAFF | TGTGCCAGCACCCTGGAACAGGGGGCCGCTTTCTTT
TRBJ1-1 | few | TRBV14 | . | CASREGSLNTEAFF | TGTGCCAGCAGGGAAGGGAGCTTAAACACTGAAGCTTTCTTT